This T cell receptor beta chain appears in the sequencing data of a study of response to subunit inactivated influenza vaccine. Regarding the study as a whole: Seasonal influenza vaccination, on each occasion, was suggested by the authors to recruit few new T cells.

TCRdb analysed the RT-PCR reads with MiXCR anew, one entry per CDR3 protein. This sample has hundreds of thousands of distinct CDR3 sequences, with 25% found just once. As for this clonotype: Its antigen is currently unknown.

This sequence was found in a middle-aged man who received an inactivated influenza vaccine. Sequenced material: CD4+ T cells sorted from PBMCs, taken 5 days after vaccination.

The CDR3 nucleotides read TGTGCCAGCAGGAGCTCAGGATCCCTTCCGTACTTC. Encoded protein: CASRSSGSLPYF. The V call is TRBV12-3 or TRBV12-4, the J call TRBJ2-7; D is undetermined. The CDR3 is 12 amino acids. Deletions cut 6 bases from V and 12 bases from J, with 18 bases between.